This T cell receptor (beta chain) is from a study of T cells in Graves' hyperthyroidism and ophthalmopathy. This CDR3 has 14 amino acids. Looked up from germline, CDR1 is MDHEN and CDR2 is SYDVKM. J was trimmed by 5 bases and V by 6 bases; bases with no gene match: 9. This clonotype came up a few times. Amplification yielded TCR beta CDR3 regions, with RNA transcripts as the source. A set of HTBI primers served as the primers for a first-round RT-PCR of the TCR CDR3. TCRdb reprocessed the multiplex PCR reads via MiXCR and lists one record per CDR3 protein. The sample carries 550,000 to 600,000 distinct CDR3 sequences, around 42% recorded once.

This TCR derives from an adult woman with Graves' disease, either hyperthyroidism or ophthalmopathy (not recorded which). The genes are TRBV28 and TRBJ1-2; TRBD1 aligns across 7 bases. The sample consisted of peripheral blood or thyroid tissue (not recorded which). This chain's CDR3 is CASSLGTAGYGYTF. CDR3 DNA: TGTGCCAGCAGCCTCGGGACAGCTGGATATGGCTACACCTTC.